The 19 T cell receptor beta chains given below trace back to one sample, sequenced in a study of blood T cells in healthy people across ages. PCR was performed a second time for about 6 to 11 cycles using a sample-barcoded 5' primer and a J-beta primer mix. From the 5' RACE reads, TCRdb called clonotypes with MiXCR, one entry per CDR3 protein. This repertoire shows roughly 700,000 distinct CDR3 sequences, about 25% found once; its top ten account for more than 8.5%. Separately, the same data were catalogued under a study of T cells of mothers and their children.

The sample taken for sequencing was blood. The source is a boy aged 5-17 years in good health.

The V call is TRBV20-1, the J call TRBJ2-3; 9 bases agree with TRBD1. The junction had 10 bases not matched to a gene; V was cut back by 5 bases and J by 1 base. The CDR3 runs 16 residues. The V gene's germline CDR1 is DFQATT and CDR2 SNEGSKA (reference sequence). The DNA of the CDR3 is TGCAGTGCTGTCGACCTCCGGGACAGGGGCACAGATACGCAGTATTTT. Protein: CSAVDLRDRGTDTQYF.

This clonotype has a handful of counts. The gene calls are TRBV7-9 and TRBJ2-3, with TRBD2 as a possible D gene (6 bases). The CDR3 totals 12 residues. Germline-derived CDR1 and CDR2 are SEHNR and FQNEAQ (reference sequence). CDR3 loop: CVPGLPRDTQYF. The CDR3, as DNA: TGTGTGCCGGGACTCCCTCGGGATACGCAGTATTTT.

The chain couples TRBV12-3 or TRBV12-4 to TRBJ1-2; D unclear. V shed 3 bases and J shed 2 bases, with 7 bases lying between them. CDR3 length: 13 amino acids. For the CDR3, the DNA is TGTGCCAGCAGTTTTAGCAGCAACTATGGCTACACCTTC. This translates into CASSFSSNYGYTF.

The chain combines TRBV29-1 with TRBJ2-3; D call uncertain. The germline CDR1 and CDR2 sequences are SQVTM and ANQGSEA. The CDR3 contains 10 residues. Trimming shortened V by 8 bases and J by 4 bases, and 7 bases separated the two germline ends. The CDR3 region is CSIRSDTQYF. For the CDR3, the DNA is TGCAGCATACGGTCAGATACGCAGTATTTT.

This clonotype was seen a few times. The chain couples TRBV4-3 to TRBJ1-6; no reliable D call. This CDR3 is built from 13 residues. The V end was cut by 0 bases, the J end by 10 bases, with 7 bases between. The germline V gene has CDR1 LGHNA and CDR2 YSLEER. The DNA of the CDR3 is TGCGCCAGCAGCCAAGAGGCAAGATCACCCCTCCACTTT. Translation: CASSQEARSPLHF.

This clonotype occurred once. This chain uses TRBV28 with TRBJ2-1, with D perhaps matching TRBD2 (5 bases). This CDR3 comprises 16 residues. The germline CDR1 and CDR2 sequences are MDHEN and SYDVKM. With 5 bases removed from V and 5 bases from J, the gap between germline ends came to 19 bases. The CDR3 DNA is TGTGCCAGCAGTCCGACCCTGGACTTTCCCGACAATGAGCAGTTCTTC. It specifies CASSPTLDFPDNEQFF.

This chain uses TRBV12-3 or TRBV12-4 with TRBJ2-5; 12 nucleotides match TRBD2. TRBJ2-7 explains the end of the DNA better; the J call may be wrong. This CDR3 region has 14 residues. Written as DNA, the CDR3 is TGTGCCAGCAGTAGGACTAGCGGGGCCGACGAGCAGTACTTC. Translation gives CASSRTSGADEQYF.

The rearrangement joins TRBV10-3 to TRBJ2-5; the match to TRBD2 covers 7 bases. Per germline, CDR1 ENHRY and CDR2 SYGVKD. V lost 11 bases, J lost 2 bases, and 8 bases stayed unmatched. The CDR3 spans 13 residues. CDR3 in amino acids: CAAKTSSQETQYF. The CDR3 coding sequence is TGTGCCGCGAAGACTAGCAGTCAAGAGACCCAGTACTTC.

This clonotype was seen more than once but under ten times. V usage is TRBV4-1 and J usage is TRBJ2-1, with no clear D. The J call may be mistaken, given a closer DNA end match to TRBJ2-7. The CDR3 has 12 residues. CDR1 MGHRA and CDR2 YSYEKL come from the germline V gene. CDR3 DNA: TGCGCCAGCAGCCAAGATAGTCTCGAGCAGTACTTC. This encodes CASSQDSLEQYF.

V and J are TRBV20-1 and TRBJ2-7; 7 bases fit TRBD1. The CDR3 covers 13 residues. Germline CDR1 DFQATT, CDR2 SNEGSKA (reference sequence). Trimming cost V 5 bases and J 5 bases; bases outside gene matches: 9. The DNA of the CDR3 is TGCAGTGCTGGTGGCTACAGGGGAGACGAGCAGTACTTC. It specifies CSAGGYRGDEQYF.

The genes are TRBV11-2 and TRBJ2-5; the D gene could be TRBD1 or TRBD2 (6 bases each). V lost 0 bases and J 5 bases, leaving 25 bases between the germline ends. This CDR3 has 19 residues. CDR1 and CDR2 from the germline V gene are SGHAT and FQNNGV. The CDR3 DNA reads as TGTGCCAGCAGCTTAGATCGGGCAGGGTGGTGGGGGGCCTCTGAGACCCAGTACTTC. Translating gives CASSLDRAGWWGASETQYF.

The rearrangement uses TRBV7-2 and TRBJ2-5; the D gene could be TRBD1 or TRBD2 (5 bases each). TRBJ2-7 matches the DNA end more closely, so the J call is doubtful. This CDR3 comprises 14 residues. In germline, CDR1 is SGHTA, CDR2 FQGNSA. CDR3 sequence (DNA): TGTGCCAGCAGCTCCTGGACGGGACCCTACGAGCAGTACTTC. As protein: CASSSWTGPYEQYF.

The chain has TRBV20-1 and TRBJ2-1; 8 bases are a match to TRBD1. Germline CDR1 DFQATT, CDR2 SNEGSKA (reference sequence). After removal of 5 bases from V and 5 bases from J, the junction contained 11 bases not matched to a gene. The CDR3 has 15 amino acids. CDR3 nucleotides: TGCAGTGCTCCCAGACAGGGGAGTAGTAACAATGAGCAGTTCTTC. Translated, it gives CSAPRQGSSNNEQFF.

This clonotype has just a few counts. The J gene is TRBJ1-4, the V gene TRBV27; D unclear. Between the trimmed V and J ends, which lost 3 bases and 6 bases, there was a span of 17 bases. CDR1 and CDR2 (germline): MNHEY, SMNVEV (reference sequence). This CDR3 is 16 amino acids long. The CDR3 loop is CASSFSSGPGDEKLFF. Written as DNA, the CDR3 is TGTGCCAGCAGTTTTTCGTCCGGACCCGGGGATGAAAAACTGTTTTTT.

This clonotype was seen only a few times. The V and J genes are TRBV6-5 and TRBJ1-4; D might be TRBD1 (5 bases). Per germline, CDR1 MNHEY and CDR2 SVGAGI. The CDR3 loop spans 14 amino acids. V lost 6 bases and J lost 8, with 16 bases in between. CDR3 coding DNA: TGTGCCAGCAGCCCGTCAGGGAGGGAGGAAAAACTGTTTTTT. As protein: CASSPSGREEKLFF.

This chain joins TRBV14 and TRBJ1-1; D is undetermined. The germline V and J ends were trimmed by 7 bases and 5 bases, with 17 bases remaining between them. The CDR3 consists of 14 residues. Germline V CDR1 and CDR2: SGHDN, FVKESK. CDR3 nucleotides: TGTGCCAGCACCCCCTTTATCCACGATACTGAAGCTTTCTTT. The encoded protein is CASTPFIHDTEAFF.

This chain joins TRBV4-2 and TRBJ2-7, with TRBD2 matching 8 bases. TRBJ2-1 matches the DNA end more closely, so the J call is doubtful. Germline V gene sequence: CDR1 LGHNA, CDR2 YNFKEQ. CDR3 length: 18 residues. In nucleotides, the CDR3 is TGTGCCAGCAGCCAAGATAGGGTTAGCGGGGCGAATAACAATGAGCAGTTCTTC. Protein sequence: CASSQDRVSGANNNEQFF.

This clonotype appeared a few times. This rearrangement joins TRBV3-1 to TRBJ2-7; D may be TRBD1 or TRBD2 (5 bases each). Trimming took 4 bases from V and 3 from J, leaving 13 bases between them. From germline, CDR1 is LGHDT and CDR2 YNNKEL (reference sequence). The CDR3 runs to 14 residues. The CDR3 coding sequence is TGTGCCAGCAGCCCCTTAGAGGGGCTCTACGAGCAGTACTTC. Its translation is CASSPLEGLYEQYF.

This clonotype occurred many times. The chain has TRBV3-1 and TRBJ1-3; 7 nucleotides line up with TRBD1. In germline, CDR1 is LGHDT, CDR2 YNNKEL (reference sequence). V lost 4 bases to trimming and J lost 0 bases; unmatched junction nucleotides: 0. This CDR3 contains 14 residues. The CDR3 DNA sequence: TGTGCCAGCAGCCGGGACAGCTCTGGAAACACCATATATTTT. Translating gives CASSRDSSGNTIYF.